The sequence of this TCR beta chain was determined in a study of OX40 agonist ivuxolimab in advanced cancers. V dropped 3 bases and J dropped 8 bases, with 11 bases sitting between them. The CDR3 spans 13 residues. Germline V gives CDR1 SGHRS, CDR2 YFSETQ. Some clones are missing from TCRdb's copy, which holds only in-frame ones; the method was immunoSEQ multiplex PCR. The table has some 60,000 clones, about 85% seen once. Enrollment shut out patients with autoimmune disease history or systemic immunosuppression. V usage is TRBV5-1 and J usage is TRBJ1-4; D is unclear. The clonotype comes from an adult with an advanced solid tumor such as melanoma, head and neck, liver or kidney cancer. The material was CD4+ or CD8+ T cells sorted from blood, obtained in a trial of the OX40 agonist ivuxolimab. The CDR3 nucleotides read TGCGCCAGCAGCTCCACGGGCTGGGAAAAACTGTTTTTT. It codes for CASSSTGWEKLFF.